A single T cell receptor (beta chain) is shown here with its context. Its antigen is unknown. This sample is drawn from a study of T cells in localized non-small cell lung cancer. Findings and caveats of the study: Highest T cell clonality was seen in uninvolved adjacent lung, surpassing that measured in tumor. Sequence data derive from only one tumor region, so heterogeneity remains possible. Adjacent lung exhibited a median of about 50 among the 100 most abundant tumor clones.

Data came from immunoSEQ multiplex PCR; TCRdb stores just in-frame clones and leaves some out. This table has tens of thousands of clones, roughly 88% appearing once. Germline lookup yields CDR1 MNHNY and CDR2 SVGAGI (reference sequence). The CDR3 has 13 amino acids. Trimming shortened V by 5 bases and J by 5 bases, and 13 bases separated the two germline ends. The V gene is TRBV6-6, the J gene TRBJ2-7; TRBD1 might be the D (7 bases). The sequence came from a man aged 40 to 70 with stage II lung adenocarcinoma. The sequencing here drew on PBMCs, taken before any cancer treatment. CDR3 in DNA: TGTGCCAGCAGTGCACAGGGGAGGAACGAGCAGTACTTC. Its translation is CASSAQGRNEQYF.